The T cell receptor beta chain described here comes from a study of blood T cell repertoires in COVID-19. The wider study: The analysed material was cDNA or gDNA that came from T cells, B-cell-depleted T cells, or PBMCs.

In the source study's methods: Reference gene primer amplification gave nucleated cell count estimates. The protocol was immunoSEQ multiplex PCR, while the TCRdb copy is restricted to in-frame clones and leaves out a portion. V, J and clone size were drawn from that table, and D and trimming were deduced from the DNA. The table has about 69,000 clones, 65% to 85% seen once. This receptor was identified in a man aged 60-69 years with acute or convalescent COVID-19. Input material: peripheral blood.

As DNA, the CDR3 is TGTGCCAGCTCACCACCGAATCGGTGGACAGGGGCCACTGAAGCTTTCTTT. Its protein product is CASSPPNRWTGATEAFF. J is TRBJ1-1 and V is TRBV18, with TRBD1 matching 9 bases. The CDR3 runs to 17 residues. J lost 4 bases, V lost 0 bases, and 9 bases had no gene match. Per germline, CDR1 KGHSH and CDR2 LQKENI. The full variable domain, its missing parts supplied by reference TRBV18 and TRBJ1-1, is NAGVMQNPRHLVRRRGQEARLRCSPMKGHSHVYWYRQLPEEGLKFMVYLQKENIIDESGMPKERFSAEFPKEGPSILRIQQVVRGDSAAYFCASSPPNRWTGATEAFFGQGTRLTVV.